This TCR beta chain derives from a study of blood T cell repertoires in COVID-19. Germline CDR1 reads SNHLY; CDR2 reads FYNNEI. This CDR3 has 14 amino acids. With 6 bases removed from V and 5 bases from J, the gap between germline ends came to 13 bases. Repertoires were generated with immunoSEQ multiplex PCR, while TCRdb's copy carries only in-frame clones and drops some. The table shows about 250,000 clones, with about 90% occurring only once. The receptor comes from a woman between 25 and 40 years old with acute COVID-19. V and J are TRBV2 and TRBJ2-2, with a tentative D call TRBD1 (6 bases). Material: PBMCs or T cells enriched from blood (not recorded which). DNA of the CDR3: TGTGCCAGCAGGGGGACACTTGGGACCGGGGAGCTGTTTTTT. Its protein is CASRGTLGTGELFF.